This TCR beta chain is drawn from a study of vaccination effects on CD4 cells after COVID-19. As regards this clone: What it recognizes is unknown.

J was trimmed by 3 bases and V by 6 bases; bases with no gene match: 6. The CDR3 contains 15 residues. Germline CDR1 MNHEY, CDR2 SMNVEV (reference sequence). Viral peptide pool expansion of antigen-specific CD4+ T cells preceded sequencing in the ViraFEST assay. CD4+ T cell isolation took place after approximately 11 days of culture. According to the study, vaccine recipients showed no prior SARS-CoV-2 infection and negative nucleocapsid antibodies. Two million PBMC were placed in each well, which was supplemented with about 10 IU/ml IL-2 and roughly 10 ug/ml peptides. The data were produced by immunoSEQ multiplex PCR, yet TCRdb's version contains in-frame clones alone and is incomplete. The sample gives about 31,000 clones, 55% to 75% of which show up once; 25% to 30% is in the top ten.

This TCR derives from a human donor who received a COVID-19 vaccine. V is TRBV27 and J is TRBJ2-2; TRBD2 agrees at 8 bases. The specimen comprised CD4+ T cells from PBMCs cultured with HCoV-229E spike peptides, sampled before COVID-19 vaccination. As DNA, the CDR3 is TGTGCCAGCAGCTCCTTCGGGGGGGACACCGGGGAGCTGTTTTTT. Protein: CASSSFGGDTGELFF.